This T cell receptor delta chain comes out of a study of Vδ1+ human thymocytes. The template was reverse-transcribed extracted RNA. The CDR3 regions were amplified by multiplex PCR from V-gene primers to a constant-region primer. TCRdb applied CATT to the multiplex PCR reads for clone calling. This table has approximately 58,000 delta-chain clones, more than 13% appearing once. The sorted cells were CD3+ Vdelta1+ Vdelta2- thymocytes from alphabeta-depleted thymus. The CDR3 consists of 16 residues. Trimming took 1 base from V and 0 from J, leaving 12 bases between them. Germline V CDR1 and CDR2: TSWWSYY, QGS. This clone has just a few counts. Its specificity is not known. Overall study results and limits: Thymic TRG and TRD repertoires appeared highly polyclonal. Around a fifth of thymic delta-chain sequences were Vdelta2, with few Vdelta3, unlike blood Vdelta1+ controls.

This TCR was recovered from a girl under three years old who had congenital heart surgery. The sequenced sample consisted of Vdelta1+ gamma-delta thymocytes from the thymus. Subset defined: FACS-sorted CD3+ TCRalphabeta- TCRVdelta1+ TCRVdelta2- thymocytes. This sequence joins TRDV1 and TRDJ1; the D gene is possibly TRDD3 (5 bases). Written as DNA, the CDR3 is TGTGCTCTTGGGGAACAGTTGATGGGGTACACCGATAAACTCATCTTT. The encoded protein is CALGEQLMGYTDKLIF.